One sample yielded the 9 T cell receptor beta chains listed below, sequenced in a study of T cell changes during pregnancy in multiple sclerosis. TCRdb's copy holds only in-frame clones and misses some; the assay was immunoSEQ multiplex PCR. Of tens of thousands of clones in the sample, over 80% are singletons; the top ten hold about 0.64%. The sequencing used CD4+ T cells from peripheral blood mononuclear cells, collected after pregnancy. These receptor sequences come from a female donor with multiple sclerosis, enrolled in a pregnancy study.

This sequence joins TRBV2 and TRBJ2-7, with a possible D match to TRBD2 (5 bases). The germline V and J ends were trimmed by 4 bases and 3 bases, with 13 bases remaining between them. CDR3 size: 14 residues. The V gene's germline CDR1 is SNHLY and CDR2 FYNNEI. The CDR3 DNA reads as TGTGCCAGCAGTGGCCGGACTGAGAACTACGAGCAGTACTTC. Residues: CASSGRTENYEQYF.

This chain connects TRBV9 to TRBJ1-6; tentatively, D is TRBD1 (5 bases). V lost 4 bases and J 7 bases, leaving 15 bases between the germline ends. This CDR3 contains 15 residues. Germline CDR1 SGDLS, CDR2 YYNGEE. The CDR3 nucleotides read TGTGCCAGCAGCCCGCGGGGTTGGGGGAATTCACCCCTCCACTTT. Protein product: CASSPRGWGNSPLHF.

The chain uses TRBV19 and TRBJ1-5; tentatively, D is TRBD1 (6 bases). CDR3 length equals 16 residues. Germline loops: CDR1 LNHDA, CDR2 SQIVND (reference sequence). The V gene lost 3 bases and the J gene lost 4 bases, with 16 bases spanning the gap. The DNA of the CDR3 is TGTGCCAGTAGTATTCAGGGGCAGGGATGGAATCAGCCCCAGCATTTT. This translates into CASSIQGQGWNQPQHF.

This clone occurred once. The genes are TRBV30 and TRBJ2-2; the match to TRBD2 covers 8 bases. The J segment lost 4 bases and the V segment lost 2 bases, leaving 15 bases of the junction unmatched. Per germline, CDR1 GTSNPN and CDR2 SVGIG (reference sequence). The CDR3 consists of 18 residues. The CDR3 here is CAWSKVRGGSTSTGELFF. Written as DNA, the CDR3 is TGTGCCTGGAGTAAAGTGCGCGGGGGGTCGACTAGCACCGGGGAGCTGTTTTTT.

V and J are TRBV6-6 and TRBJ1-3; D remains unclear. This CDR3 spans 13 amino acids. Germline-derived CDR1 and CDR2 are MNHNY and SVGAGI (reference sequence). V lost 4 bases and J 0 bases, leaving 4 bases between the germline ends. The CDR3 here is CASSSVSGNTIYF. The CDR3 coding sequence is TGTGCCAGCAGTTCCGTCTCTGGAAACACCATATATTTT.

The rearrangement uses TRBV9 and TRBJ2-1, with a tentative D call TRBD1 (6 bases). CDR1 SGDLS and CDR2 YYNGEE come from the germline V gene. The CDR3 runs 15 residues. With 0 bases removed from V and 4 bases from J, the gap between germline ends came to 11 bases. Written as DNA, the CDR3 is TGTGCCAGCAGCGTAGGAACAGGGAGATACAATGAGCAGTTCTTC. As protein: CASSVGTGRYNEQFF.

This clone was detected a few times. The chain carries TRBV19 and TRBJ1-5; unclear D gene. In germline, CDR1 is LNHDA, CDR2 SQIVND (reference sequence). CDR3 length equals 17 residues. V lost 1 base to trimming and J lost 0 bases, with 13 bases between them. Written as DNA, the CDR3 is TGTGCCAGTAGTATAGGTACGAGGGCTCGTAGCAATCAGCCCCAGCATTTT. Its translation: CASSIGTRARSNQPQHF.

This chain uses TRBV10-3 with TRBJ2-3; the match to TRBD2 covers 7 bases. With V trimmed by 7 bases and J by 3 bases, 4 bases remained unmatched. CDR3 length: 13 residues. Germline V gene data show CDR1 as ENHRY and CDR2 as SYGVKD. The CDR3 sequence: CAIKGGRTDTQYF. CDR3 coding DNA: TGTGCCATCAAGGGCGGGAGAACAGATACGCAGTATTTT.

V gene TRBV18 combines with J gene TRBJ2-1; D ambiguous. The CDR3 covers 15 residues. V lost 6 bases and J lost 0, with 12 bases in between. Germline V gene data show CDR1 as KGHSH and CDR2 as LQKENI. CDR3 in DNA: TGTGCCAGCTCGCGGATGACGAGCTCCTACAATGAGCAGTTCTTC. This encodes CASSRMTSSYNEQFF.